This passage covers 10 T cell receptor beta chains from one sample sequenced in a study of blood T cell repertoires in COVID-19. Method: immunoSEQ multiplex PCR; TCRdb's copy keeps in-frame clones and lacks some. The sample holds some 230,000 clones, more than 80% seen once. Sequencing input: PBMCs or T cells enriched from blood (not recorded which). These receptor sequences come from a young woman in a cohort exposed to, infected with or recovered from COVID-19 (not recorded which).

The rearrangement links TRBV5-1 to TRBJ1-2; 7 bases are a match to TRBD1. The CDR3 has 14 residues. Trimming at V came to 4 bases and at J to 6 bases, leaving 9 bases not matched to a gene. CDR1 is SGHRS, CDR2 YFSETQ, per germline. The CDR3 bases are TGCGCCAGCAGCATCCCACAGGGGCCAGATGGCTACACCTTC. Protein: CASSIPQGPDGYTF.

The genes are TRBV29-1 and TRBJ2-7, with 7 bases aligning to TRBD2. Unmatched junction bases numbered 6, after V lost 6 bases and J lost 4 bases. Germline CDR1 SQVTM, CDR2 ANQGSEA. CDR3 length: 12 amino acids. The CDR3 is CSVVREGYEQYF. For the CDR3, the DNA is TGCAGCGTGGTCAGGGAGGGGTACGAGCAGTACTTC.

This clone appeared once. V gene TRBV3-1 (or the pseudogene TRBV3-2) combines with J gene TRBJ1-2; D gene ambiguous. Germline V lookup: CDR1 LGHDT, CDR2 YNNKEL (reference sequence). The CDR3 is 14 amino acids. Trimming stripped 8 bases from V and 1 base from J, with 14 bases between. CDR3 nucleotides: TGTGCCAGCGGGTCCCTCGGGGTTAACTATGGCTACACCTTC. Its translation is CASGSLGVNYGYTF.

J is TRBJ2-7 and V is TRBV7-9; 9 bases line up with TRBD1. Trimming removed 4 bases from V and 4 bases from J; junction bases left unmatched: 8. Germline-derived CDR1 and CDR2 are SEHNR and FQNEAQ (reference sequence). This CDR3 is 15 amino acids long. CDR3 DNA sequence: TGTGCCAGCAGCTCGCCCGGGACAGGGCGGTACGAGCAGTACTTC. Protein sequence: CASSSPGTGRYEQYF.

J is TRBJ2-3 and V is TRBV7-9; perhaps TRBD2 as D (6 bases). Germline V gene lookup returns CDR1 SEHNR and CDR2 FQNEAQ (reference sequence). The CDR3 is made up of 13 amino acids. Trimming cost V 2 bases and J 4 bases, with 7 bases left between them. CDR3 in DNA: TGTGCCAGCAGCTTAACTAGCCCAGATACGCAGTATTTT. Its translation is CASSLTSPDTQYF.

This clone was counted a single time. The CDR3 DNA is TGTGCCAGCAGCTTGGACCCAGGGGGCACTGAAGCTTTCTTT. Amino acid sequence: CASSLDPGGTEAFF. The chain carries TRBV5-8 and TRBJ1-1; 7 bases line up with TRBD1. The CDR3 covers 14 residues. CDR1 is SGHTS and CDR2 is YDEGEE in the germline V gene. V gave up 0 bases and J gave up 4 bases; unmatched junction bases: 3.

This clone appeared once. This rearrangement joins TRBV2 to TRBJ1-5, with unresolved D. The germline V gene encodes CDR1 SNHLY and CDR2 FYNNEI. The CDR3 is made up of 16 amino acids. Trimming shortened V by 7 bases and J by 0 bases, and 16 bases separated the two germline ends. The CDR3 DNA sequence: TGTGCCAGCACTATAGAGAACAGACATAGCAATCAGCCCCAGCATTTT. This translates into CASTIENRHSNQPQHF. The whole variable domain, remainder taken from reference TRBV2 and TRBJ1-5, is EPEVTQTPSHQVTQMGQEVILRCVPISNHLYFYWYRQILGQKVEFLVSFYNNEISEKSEIFDDQFSVERPDGSNFTLKIRSTKLEDSAMYFCASTIENRHSNQPQHFGDGTRLSIL.

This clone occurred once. The CDR3 spells CASRLGTGNNQPQHF. DNA for the CDR3: TGTGCCAGCAGACTCGGGACAGGGAACAATCAGCCCCAGCATTTT. This chain links TRBV6-5 with TRBJ1-5, with 9 bases that match TRBD1. Germline CDR1 reads MNHEY; CDR2 reads SVGAGI. The CDR3 consists of 15 residues. V trimming: 6 bases; J trimming: 3 bases; junction bases outside the gene matches: 6.

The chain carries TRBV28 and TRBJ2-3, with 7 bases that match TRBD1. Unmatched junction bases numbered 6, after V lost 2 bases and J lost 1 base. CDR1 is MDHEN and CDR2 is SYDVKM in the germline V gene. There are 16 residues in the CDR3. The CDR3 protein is CASSLPRTGRTDTQYF. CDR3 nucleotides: TGTGCCAGCAGTTTACCGCGGACAGGACGCACAGATACGCAGTATTTT.

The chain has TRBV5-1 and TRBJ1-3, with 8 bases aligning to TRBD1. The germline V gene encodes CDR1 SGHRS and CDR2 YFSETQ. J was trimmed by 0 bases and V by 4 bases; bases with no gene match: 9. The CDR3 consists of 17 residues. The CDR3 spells CASSPGQAIVSGNTIYF. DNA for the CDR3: TGCGCCAGCAGCCCGGGACAGGCAATAGTCTCTGGAAACACCATATATTTT.